Below are 7 T cell receptor beta chains sequenced from a single sample in a study of radiotherapy plus CTLA-4 blockade in lung cancer. Only in-frame clones appear in the TCRdb table, and some are missing; sequencing was by immunoSEQ multiplex PCR. The data contain approximately 50,000 clones, 82% of them singletons. The material sequenced was peripheral blood, taken from a patient treated with radiotherapy plus ipilimumab. Receptor source: a human donor with non-small cell lung cancer whose response to radiotherapy plus ipilimumab could not be evaluated.

This clone appeared once. In DNA, the CDR3 is TGTGCCAGCAGTTGGACAGGGGGCTTCACTGAAGCTTTCTTT. Amino acids: CASSWTGGFTEAFF. The chain uses TRBV6-5 and TRBJ1-1; 11 bases fit TRBD1. This CDR3 is 14 amino acids long. CDR1 is MNHEY, CDR2 SVGAGI, per germline. The V segment lost 4 bases and the J segment 4 bases; nucleotides outside the gene matches: 2.

The rearrangement joins TRBV6-6 to TRBJ1-3; 9 bases align to TRBD1. J was trimmed by 1 base and V by 7 bases; bases with no gene match: 8. In germline, CDR1 is MNHNY, CDR2 SVGAGI (reference sequence). The CDR3 runs 16 residues. The CDR3 sequence is CASTGTGFGSGNTIYF. The CDR3 DNA reads TGTGCCAGCACCGGGACAGGGTTTGGGTCTGGAAACACCATATATTTT.

In its sample, this clone was seen a few times. The chain combines TRBV30 with TRBJ2-1, with D tentatively TRBD2 (5 bases). CDR1 and CDR2 from the germline V gene are GTSNPN and SVGIG (reference sequence). Trimming took 0 bases from V and 10 from J, leaving 13 bases between them. The length of the CDR3 is 13 residues. As DNA, the CDR3 is TGTGCCTGGAGTGTACGGGGTCCTGGGGAGCAGTTCTTC. This gives the protein CAWSVRGPGEQFF.

The rearrangement links TRBV11-2 to TRBJ2-7, with 10 bases lining up with TRBD2. CDR3 length: 14 residues. From germline, CDR1 is SGHAT and CDR2 FQNNGV. V trimming: 4 bases; J trimming: 4 bases; junction bases outside the gene matches: 4. The CDR3 DNA follows: TGTGCCAGCAGCTCCGCTAGCGGGAGATACGAGCAGTACTTC. Encoded protein: CASSSASGRYEQYF. Looking up the rest from reference TRBV11-2 and TRBJ2-7 gives the full variable domain: EAGVAQSPRYKIIEKRQSVAFWCNPISGHATLYWYQQILGQGPKLLIQFQNNGVVDDSQLPKDRFSAERLKGVDSTLKIQPAKLEDSAVYLCASSSASGRYEQYFGPGTRLTVT.

The J gene is TRBJ2-7, the V gene TRBV6-5; a weak D match, TRBD1 (6 bases). Germline V gene data show CDR1 as MNHEY and CDR2 as SVGAGI. CDR3 length equals 16 residues. With 0 bases removed from V and 7 bases from J, the gap between germline ends came to 19 bases. The CDR3 region has the DNA TGTGCCAGCAGTTACTCGCTCGACAGGCTCACCTTGGAGCAGTACTTC. Its protein product is CASSYSLDRLTLEQYF.

This chain links TRBV6-5 with TRBJ2-5; TRBD1 matches at 9 bases. The germline V gene encodes CDR1 MNHEY and CDR2 SVGAGI. CDR3 size: 15 residues. V shed 1 base and J 5 bases; nucleotides not matched to a gene: 5. CDR3 nucleotide sequence: TGTGCCAGCAGTTACTTCGGACAGGGGTGGGAGACCCAGTACTTC. Translated: CASSYFGQGWETQYF.

This clone was seen a few times. This rearrangement joins TRBV5-4 to TRBJ2-5; 10 positions match TRBD2. Germline loops: CDR1 SGHNT, CDR2 YYREEE (reference sequence). The trim removed 1 base at V and 5 bases at J, leaving 5 bases unmatched. CDR3 length: 15 residues. CDR3 DNA sequence: TGTGCCAGCAGCTTGAGAAGCGGGGGGGCGGAGACCCAGTACTTC. It yields the protein CASSLRSGGAETQYF.